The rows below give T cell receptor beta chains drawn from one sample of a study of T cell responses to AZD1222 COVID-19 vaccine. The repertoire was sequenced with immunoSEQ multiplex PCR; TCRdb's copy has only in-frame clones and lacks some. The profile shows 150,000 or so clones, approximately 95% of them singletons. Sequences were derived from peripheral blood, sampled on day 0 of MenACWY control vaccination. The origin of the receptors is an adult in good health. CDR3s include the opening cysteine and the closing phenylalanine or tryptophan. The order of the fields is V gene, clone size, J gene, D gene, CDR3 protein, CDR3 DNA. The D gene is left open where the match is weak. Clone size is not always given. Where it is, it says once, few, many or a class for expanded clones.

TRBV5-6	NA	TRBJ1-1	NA	CASSWSTGSTEAFF	TGTGCCAGCAGCTGGTCTACGGGGTCCACTGAAGCTTTCTTT
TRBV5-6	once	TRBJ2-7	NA	CASSEPRHGYEQYF	TGTGCCAGCAGCGAACCGAGACACGGATACGAGCAGTACTTC
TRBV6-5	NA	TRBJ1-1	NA	CASSFQNTEAFF	TGTGCCAGCAGTTTCCAGAACACTGAAGCTTTCTTT
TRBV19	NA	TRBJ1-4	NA	CASSMFPTDPTNEKLFF	TGTGCCAGTAGTATGTTTCCGACAGACCCAACTAATGAAAAACTGTTTTTT
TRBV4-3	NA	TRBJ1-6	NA	CASSQLAGSDSPLHF	TGCGCCAGCAGCCAATTAGCAGGGTCTGATTCACCCCTCCACTTT
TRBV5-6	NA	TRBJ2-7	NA	CASSLYNNEQYF	TGTGCCAGCAGCTTGTATAACAACGAGCAGTACTTC
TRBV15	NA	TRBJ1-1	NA	CATSREMNTEAFF	TGTGCCACCAGCAGAGAGATGAACACTGAAGCTTTCTTT
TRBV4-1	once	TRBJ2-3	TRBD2	CASSQGLAGFVTDTQYF	TGCGCCAGCAGCCAGGGACTAGCGGGTTTCGTTACAGATACGCAGTATTTT
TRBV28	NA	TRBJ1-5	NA	CASSDEFNQPQHF	TGTGCCAGCAGTGACGAGTTCAATCAGCCCCAGCATTTT
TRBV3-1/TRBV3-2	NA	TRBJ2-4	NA	CASSPRVGALAKNIQYF	TGTGCCAGCAGCCCGCGCGTGGGGGCTCTGGCCAAAAACATTCAGTACTTC
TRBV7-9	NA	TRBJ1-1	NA	CASSFGRTMNTEAFF	TGTGCCAGCAGCTTCGGCAGGACTATGAACACTGAAGCTTTCTTT
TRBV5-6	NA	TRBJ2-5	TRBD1	CASSWGTGLQETQYF	TGTGCCAGCAGCTGGGGGACAGGACTACAAGAGACCCAGTACTTC
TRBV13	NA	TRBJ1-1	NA	CASSLGTGKTEAFF	TGTGCCAGCAGCTTAGGTACGGGGAAAACTGAAGCTTTCTTT
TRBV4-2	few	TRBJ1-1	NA	CASSQDGGTEAFF	TGTGCCAGCAGCCAAGACGGGGGTACTGAAGCTTTCTTT
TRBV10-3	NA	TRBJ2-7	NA	CAISEPPGEQYF	TGTGCCATCAGTGAGCCCCCGGGCGAGCAGTACTTC